What follows describes a single TCR beta chain. Antigen: not known. Sequencing used immunoSEQ multiplex PCR; TCRdb keeps in-frame clones, though not all of them. The table shows over 150,000 clones, with approximately 92% occurring only once. These data belong to a study of T cell responses to AZD1222 COVID-19 vaccine. Findings of the study overall: Repertoires were collected only later (after the peak T cell response had occurred). Nearly half of spike-specific TCRs reportedly go after variant regions that carry no mutations.

Trimming pared 5 bases from V and 6 bases from J, leaving 17 bases between. The CDR3 runs to 13 residues. Germline assignment: CDR1 GTSNPN and CDR2 SVGIG (reference sequence). The sequence was collected from an adult in good health. Sequences were derived from peripheral blood, sampled on day 0 of AZD1222 vaccination. The chain joins TRBV30 to TRBJ2-7; possible D gene TRBD2, 6 bases. The CDR3 DNA reads TGTGCCTGGGGACGGGGGAATTCCCCCGAGCAGTACTTC. This gives the protein CAWGRGNSPEQYF.